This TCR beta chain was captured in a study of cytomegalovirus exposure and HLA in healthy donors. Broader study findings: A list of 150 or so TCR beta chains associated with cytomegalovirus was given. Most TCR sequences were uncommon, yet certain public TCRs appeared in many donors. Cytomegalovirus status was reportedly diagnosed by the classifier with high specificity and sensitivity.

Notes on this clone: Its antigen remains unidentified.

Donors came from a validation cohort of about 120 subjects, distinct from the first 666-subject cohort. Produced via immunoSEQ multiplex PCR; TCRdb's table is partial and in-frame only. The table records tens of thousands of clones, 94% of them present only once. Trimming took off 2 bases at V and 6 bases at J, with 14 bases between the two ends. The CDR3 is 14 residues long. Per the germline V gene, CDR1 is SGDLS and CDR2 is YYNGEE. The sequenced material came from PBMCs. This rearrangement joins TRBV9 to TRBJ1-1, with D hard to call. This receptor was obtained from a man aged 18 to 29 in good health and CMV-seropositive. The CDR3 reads CASSVGTGPAEAFF. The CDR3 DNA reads TGTGCCAGCAGCGTGGGCACTGGGCCGGCTGAAGCTTTCTTT. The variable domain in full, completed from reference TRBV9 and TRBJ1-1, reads DSGVTQTPKHLITATGQRVTLRCSPRSGDLSVYWYQQSLDQGLQFLIQYYNGEERAKGNILERFSAQQFPDLHSELNLSSLELGDSALYFCASSVGTGPAEAFFGQGTRLTVV.